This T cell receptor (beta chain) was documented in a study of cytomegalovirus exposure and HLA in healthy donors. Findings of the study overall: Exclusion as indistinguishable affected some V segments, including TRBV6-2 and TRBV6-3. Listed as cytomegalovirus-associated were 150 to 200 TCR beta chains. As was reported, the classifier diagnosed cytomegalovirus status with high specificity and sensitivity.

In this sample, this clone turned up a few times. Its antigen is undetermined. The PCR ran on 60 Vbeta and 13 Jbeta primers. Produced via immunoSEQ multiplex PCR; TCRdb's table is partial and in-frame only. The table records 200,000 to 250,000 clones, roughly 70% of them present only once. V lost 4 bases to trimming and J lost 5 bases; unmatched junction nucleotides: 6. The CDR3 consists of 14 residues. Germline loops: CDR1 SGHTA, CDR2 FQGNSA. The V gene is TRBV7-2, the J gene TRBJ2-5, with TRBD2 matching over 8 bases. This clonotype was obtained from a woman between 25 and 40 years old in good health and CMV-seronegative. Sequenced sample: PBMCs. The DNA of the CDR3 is TGTGCCAGCAGCTCTGTAGCGGGAACCGAGACCCAGTACTTC. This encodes CASSSVAGTETQYF. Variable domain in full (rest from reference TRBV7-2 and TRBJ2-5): GAGVSQSPSNKVTEKGKDVELRCDPISGHTALYWYRQSLGQGLEFLIYFQGNSAPDKSGLPSDRFSAERTGGSVSTLTIQRTQQEDSAVYLCASSSVAGTETQYFGPGTRLLVL.